What follows is one T cell receptor beta chain and its context. Looked up from germline, CDR1 is SGDLS and CDR2 is YYNGEE. V lost 0 bases, J lost 6 bases, and 15 bases lay in between. This CDR3 is built from 15 residues. The record originates from a study of blood T cell repertoires in COVID-19. Measured with immunoSEQ multiplex PCR; TCRdb has only the in-frame clones, and not every one. This table has 65,000 to 75,000 clones, roughly nine tenths appearing once. The chain is built from TRBV9 and TRBJ1-2; D unresolved. This receptor was identified in a man aged 45-65 years with acute or convalescent COVID-19. Sequencing was performed on peripheral blood. The CDR3 spells CASSVDFRVENGYTF. As DNA, the CDR3 is TGTGCCAGCAGCGTAGATTTCCGGGTAGAGAATGGCTACACCTTC.